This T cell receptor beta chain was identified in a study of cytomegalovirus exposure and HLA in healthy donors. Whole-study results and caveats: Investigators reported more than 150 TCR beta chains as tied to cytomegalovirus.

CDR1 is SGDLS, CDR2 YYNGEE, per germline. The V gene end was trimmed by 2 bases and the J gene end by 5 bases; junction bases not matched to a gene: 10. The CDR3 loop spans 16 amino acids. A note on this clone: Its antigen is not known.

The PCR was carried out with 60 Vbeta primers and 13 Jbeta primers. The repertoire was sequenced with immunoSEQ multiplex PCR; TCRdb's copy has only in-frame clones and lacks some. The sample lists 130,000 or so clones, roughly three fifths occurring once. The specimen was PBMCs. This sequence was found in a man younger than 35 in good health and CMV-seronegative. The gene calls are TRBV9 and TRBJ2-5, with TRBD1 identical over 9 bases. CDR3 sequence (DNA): TGTGCCAGCAGCGTCTCTACCGGGACAGGGAGTGAGACCCAGTACTTC. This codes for CASSVSTGTGSETQYF.